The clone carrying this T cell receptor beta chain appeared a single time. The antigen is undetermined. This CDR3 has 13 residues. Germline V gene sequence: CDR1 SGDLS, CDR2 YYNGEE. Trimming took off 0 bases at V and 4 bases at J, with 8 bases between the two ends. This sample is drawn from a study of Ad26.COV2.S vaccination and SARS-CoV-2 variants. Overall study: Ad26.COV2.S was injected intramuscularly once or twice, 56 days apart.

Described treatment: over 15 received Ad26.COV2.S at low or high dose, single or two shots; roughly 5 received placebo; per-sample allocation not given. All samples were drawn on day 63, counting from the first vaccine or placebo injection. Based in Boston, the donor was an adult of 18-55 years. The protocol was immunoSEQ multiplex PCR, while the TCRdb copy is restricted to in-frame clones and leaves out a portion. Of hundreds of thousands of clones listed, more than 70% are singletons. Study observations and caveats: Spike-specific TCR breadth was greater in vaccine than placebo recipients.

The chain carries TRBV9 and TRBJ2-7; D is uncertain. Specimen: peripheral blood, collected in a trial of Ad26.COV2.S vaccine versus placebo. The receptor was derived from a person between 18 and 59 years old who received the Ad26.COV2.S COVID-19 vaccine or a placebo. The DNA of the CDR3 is TGTGCCAGCAGCGTAGAGGGTAATTACGAGCAGTACTTC. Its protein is CASSVEGNYEQYF.